A single sample is the source of the 30 T cell receptor beta chains below, sequenced in a study of T-cell memory formation after mild COVID-19 (dated by TCRdb to the early 2020s). The library was made by 5' RACE. The sequencer was an Illumina NovaSeq 6000. In TCRdb, the public reads were trimmed at Q25 with fastp and aligned with MiXCR, with productive beta chains retained. Each CDR3 protein gets just one entry, which takes the most common genes and DNA from the rows behind it. The sample table records 65,000 to 95,000 distinct CDR3 sequences; 10% to 15% of these occur just once. The top ten hold about 40% of the sample. Sequencing was carried out using PBMCs or a T cell subset sorted from them (not recorded which). The receptors were sampled from a man aged 18-30 years who had mild COVID-19 (a few samples of this study predate the infection). The sample titles of this study are shuffled in the database, so cell type and time point are left out; the donor was told from shared clones.

This clonotype appeared a few times. The chain uses TRBV12-3 or TRBV12-4 and TRBJ1-4, with D perhaps matching TRBD1 (5 bases). The CDR3 covers 16 residues. Trimming removed 5 bases at V and 0 bases at J, with 13 bases between. The DNA of the CDR3 is TGTGCCAGCAGTCACTGGGACGTTGCAACTAATGAAAAACTGTTTTTT. It specifies CASSHWDVATNEKLFF.

The chain joins TRBV6-5 to TRBJ2-2; TRBD1 matches 9 bases. Looked up from germline, CDR1 is MNHEY and CDR2 is SVGAGI. The CDR3 runs 16 residues. J lost 3 bases, V lost 6 bases, and 8 bases had no gene match. This CDR3 reads CASREQGAEDTGELFF. The CDR3 DNA sequence: TGTGCCAGCAGGGAACAGGGGGCGGAAGACACCGGGGAGCTGTTTTTT.

This chain connects TRBV19 to TRBJ2-1; 7 nucleotides align to TRBD2. The CDR3 is 16 residues long. Per the germline V gene, CDR1 is LNHDA and CDR2 is SQIVND (reference sequence). Losses at the gene ends were 2 bases for V and 5 bases for J; bases not matched to a gene: 9. The CDR3 region is CASSITPSGANNEQFF. CDR3 coding DNA: TGTGCCAGTAGTATAACCCCGAGCGGGGCGAACAATGAGCAGTTCTTC.

This clonotype was seen a handful of times. The rearrangement joins TRBV5-1 to TRBJ2-7; no firm D call. There are 14 residues in the CDR3. V was pared by 4 bases and J by 3 bases, with 14 bases between. Looked up from germline, CDR1 is SGHRS and CDR2 is YFSETQ. The CDR3 region has the DNA TGCGCCAGCAGCCCTCTCCCTGGGGTCTACGAGCAGTACTTC. It specifies CASSPLPGVYEQYF. Full variable domain (outside the CDR3, taken from reference TRBV5-1 and TRBJ2-7): KAGVTQTPRYLIKTRGQQVTLSCSPISGHRSVSWYQQTPGQGLQFLFEYFSETQRNKGNFPGRFSGRQFSNSRSEMNVSTLELGDSALYLCASSPLPGVYEQYFGPGTRLTVT.

Only a few counts were recorded for this clonotype. The genes are TRBV7-8 and TRBJ2-2; 8 nucleotides agree with TRBD2. Per germline, CDR1 SGHVS and CDR2 FQNEAQ. V lost 5 bases, J lost 4 bases, and 12 bases stayed unmatched. CDR3 length: 17 residues. CDR3 in amino acids: CASSLGGVALLTGELFF. DNA of the CDR3: TGTGCCAGCAGCCTCGGGGGGGTAGCGCTTCTCACCGGGGAGCTGTTTTTT. Variable domain in full (rest from reference TRBV7-8 and TRBJ2-2): GAGVSQSPRYKVAKRGQDVALRCDPISGHVSLFWYQQALGQGPEFLTYFQNEAQLDKSGLPSDRFFAERPEGSVSTLKIQRTQQEDSAVYLCASSLGGVALLTGELFFGEGSRLTVL.

The rearrangement uses TRBV4-1 and TRBJ2-1, with D perhaps TRBD1 (6 bases). From germline, CDR1 is MGHRA and CDR2 YSYEKL. This CDR3 has 17 residues. Trimming pared 5 bases from V and 4 bases from J, leaving 21 bases between. The CDR3 region is CASSSPGHPAGYNEQFF. Here the CDR3 DNA reads TGCGCCAGCAGCTCCCCGGGACACCCCGCGGGTTACAATGAGCAGTTCTTC.

This clonotype was counted a few times. The chain links TRBV29-1 to TRBJ2-7, with 11 bases fitting TRBD2. The ends lost 4 bases at V and 2 bases at J; junction bases unmatched: 1. The CDR3 consists of 13 residues. The V gene's germline CDR1 is SQVTM and CDR2 ANQGSEA. CDR3 region: CSVGGLAAYEQYF. The CDR3 region has the DNA TGCAGCGTTGGGGGACTAGCGGCCTACGAGCAGTACTTC.

For this clonotype: A read error may be the cause here, since a much bigger clone is one base away. This chain connects TRBV7-2 to TRBJ2-3; no reliable D call. From germline, CDR1 is SGHTA and CDR2 FQGNSA. CDR3 length: 13 amino acids. V was trimmed by 4 bases and J by 5 bases, leaving 10 bases between them. The CDR3 loop reads CASSYAPIDTQYF. In DNA, the CDR3 is TGTGCCAGCAGCTACGCCCCTATAGATACGCAGTATTTT.

A few counts support this clonotype. This chain uses TRBV6-1 with TRBJ1-1, with D unresolved. The length of the CDR3 is 13 residues. CDR1 and CDR2 from the germline V gene are MNHNS and SASEGT. V was pared by 7 bases and J by 9 bases, with 18 bases between. Written as DNA, the CDR3 is TGTGCCAGCAAGGTTTTATTGCTACCCCAAGCTTTCTTT. This translates into CASKVLLLPQAFF.

This clonotype was recorded a few times. The chain carries TRBV6-2 or TRBV6-3 and TRBJ2-2; weak D call: TRBD1 (6 bases). V gave up 4 bases and J gave up 6 bases, with 9 bases separating them. The CDR3 has 13 residues. Germline CDR1 and CDR2: MNHEY and SVGEGT. CDR3 DNA sequence: TGTGCCAGCAGTTTGGGGGCCGCCGGGGAGCTGTTTTTT. This translates into CASSLGAAGELFF.

This clonotype was recorded a few times. The rearrangement links TRBV28 to TRBJ2-7; D not resolved. Germline V gene sequence: CDR1 MDHEN, CDR2 SYDVKM. The CDR3 has 12 amino acids. Between the trimmed V and J ends, which lost 4 bases and 7 bases, there was a span of 11 bases. CDR3: CASSSYAREQYV. In DNA, the CDR3 is TGTGCCAGCAGTTCGTACGCCCGGGAGCAGTACGTC.

The V and J genes are TRBV10-2 and TRBJ1-6, with unresolved D. The germline CDR1 and CDR2 sequences are WSHSY and SAAADI. V was clipped by 6 bases and J by 7 bases, with 16 bases between them. The CDR3 length is 15 residues. CDR3 bases: TGCGCCAGCAGCACCTCCGGGCTAAGGAATTCACCCCTCCACTTT. This codes for CASSTSGLRNSPLHF.

In its sample, this clonotype was seen a few times. The rearrangement links TRBV6-2 or TRBV6-3 to TRBJ2-2, with D possibly matching TRBD2 (5 bases). Germline CDR1 and CDR2: MNHEY and SVGEGT. V lost 7 bases and J 7 bases, leaving 13 bases between the germline ends. The CDR3 is 13 amino acids. DNA for the CDR3: TGTGCCAGCATTGCGAGGGCGGTCGGGGAGCTGTTTTTT. This gives the protein CASIARAVGELFF.

Only a few counts were recorded for this clonotype. V usage is TRBV7-3 and J usage is TRBJ2-5; no clear D gene. The CDR3 length is 14 residues. Per germline, CDR1 SGHTA and CDR2 FQGTGA. V lost 2 bases and J 3 bases, leaving 10 bases between the germline ends. The CDR3 is CASSLVAEEETQYF. CDR3 bases: TGTGCCAGCAGCTTAGTCGCAGAGGAAGAGACCCAGTACTTC.

The chain recombines TRBV4-3 with TRBJ2-3, with TRBD2 matching over 9 bases. The junction had 10 bases not matched to a gene; V was cut back by 4 bases and J by 8 bases. The length of the CDR3 is 15 residues. CDR1 is LGHNA and CDR2 is YSLEER in the germline V gene. CDR3 sequence: CASSLAGGPRVTQYF. The CDR3 nucleotides read TGCGCCAGCAGCCTGGCGGGGGGGCCCCGGGTTACGCAGTATTTT.

The rearrangement joins TRBV9 to TRBJ2-1, with D unresolved. The CDR3 is 13 residues long. The germline CDR1 and CDR2 sequences are SGDLS and YYNGEE. The V and J ends lost 0 bases and 9 bases respectively, with 10 bases between them. The CDR3 reads CASSVAGGSEQFF. The CDR3 DNA reads as TGTGCCAGCAGCGTAGCGGGTGGAAGTGAGCAGTTCTTC.

The sample holds a few counts of this clonotype. This chain connects TRBV5-6 to TRBJ2-6; the D gene could be TRBD1 or TRBD2 (6 bases each). Germline-derived CDR1 and CDR2 are SGHDT and YYEEEE. This CDR3 region has 15 residues. Trimming left V 4 bases short and J 4 bases short, with 12 bases between. CDR3 DNA: TGTGCCAGCAGCCCGTGGGGGGCGGGGGCCAACGTCCTGACTTTC. It translates to CASSPWGAGANVLTF.

This chain joins TRBV15 and TRBJ1-2; 11 nucleotides match TRBD1. The CDR3 loop spans 15 amino acids. Germline V lookup: CDR1 LNHNV, CDR2 YYDKDF (reference sequence). V was clipped by 5 bases and J by 8 bases; unmatched bases: 10. The CDR3 sequence is CATSEGRDRGNGYTF. CDR3 nucleotide sequence: TGTGCCACCAGCGAAGGCCGGGACAGGGGGAACGGCTACACCTTC.

This clonotype was detected only a few times. The chain couples TRBV20-1 to TRBJ2-3; D is perhaps TRBD2 (5 bases). V gave up 4 bases and J gave up 6 bases, with 20 bases separating them. This CDR3 contains 15 residues. The germline CDR1 and CDR2 sequences are DFQATT and SNEGSKA (reference sequence). CDR3 region: CSANPAGAEWDTQYF. In DNA form, the CDR3 reads TGCAGTGCTAACCCGGCGGGCGCCGAGTGGGATACGCAGTATTTT.

This clonotype has only a few counts. The V call is TRBV12-3 or TRBV12-4, the J call TRBJ2-3; 8 positions match TRBD2. Trimming cost V 5 bases and J 0 bases; bases outside gene matches: 7. This CDR3 region has 16 residues. As DNA, the CDR3 is TGTGCCAGCAGTGAGGTAGCGGGGTATAGCACAGATACGCAGTATTTT. Amino acids: CASSEVAGYSTDTQYF.

This clonotype was counted many times. This chain connects TRBV7-2 to TRBJ2-3; perhaps TRBD2 as D (6 bases). Trimming cost V 2 bases and J 1 base, with 19 bases left between them. Per the germline V gene, CDR1 is SGHTA and CDR2 is FQGNSA. This CDR3 spans 18 amino acids. The CDR3, as DNA: TGTGCCAGCAGCTTAATTTCGAGGCGCGGGGTACGCACAGATACGCAGTATTTT. It codes for CASSLISRRGVRTDTQYF. Using reference TRBV7-2 and TRBJ2-3 for the parts outside the CDR3, the full variable domain is GAGVSQSPSNKVTEKGKDVELRCDPISGHTALYWYRQSLGQGLEFLIYFQGNSAPDKSGLPSDRFSAERTGGSVSTLTIQRTQQEDSAVYLCASSLISRRGVRTDTQYFGPGTRLTVL.

This clonotype was picked up many times. The chain carries TRBV5-5 and TRBJ2-1; TRBD1 matches at 7 bases. The CDR3 has 14 amino acids. Germline V gives CDR1 SGHKS, CDR2 YYEKEE (reference sequence). V lost 3 bases, J lost 5 bases, and 5 bases stayed unmatched. The CDR3 loop is CASSWFTGDNEQFF. The CDR3 DNA follows: TGTGCCAGCAGCTGGTTTACAGGGGACAATGAGCAGTTCTTC.

This sequence joins TRBV7-9 and TRBJ1-1; D gene uncertain. Trimming pared 3 bases from V and 7 bases from J, leaving 6 bases between. Per the germline V gene, CDR1 is SEHNR and CDR2 is FQNEAQ (reference sequence). CDR3 length: 11 amino acids. The CDR3 coding sequence is TGTGCCAGCAGCTTGAGTGGTGAAGCTTTCTTT. It encodes CASSLSGEAFF.

In this sample, this clonotype turned up many times. The chain links TRBV7-6 to TRBJ2-3; the D gene could be TRBD1 or TRBD2 (5 bases each). This CDR3 region has 14 residues. CDR1 is SGHVS, CDR2 FNYEAQ, per germline. Trimming shortened V by 4 bases and J by 3 bases, and 11 bases separated the two germline ends. CDR3 nucleotide sequence: TGTGCCAGCAGCTGGGGGTTTGGAACAGATACGCAGTATTTT. Its translation: CASSWGFGTDTQYF.

The V gene is TRBV13, the J gene TRBJ2-5; 13 bases line up with TRBD2. V shed 3 bases and J 5 bases; nucleotides not matched to a gene: 6. The CDR3 loop spans 16 amino acids. Germline CDR1 PRHDT, CDR2 FYEKMQ (reference sequence). The chain's CDR3 is CASSLGLAGSLETQYF. CDR3 bases: TGTGCCAGCAGCTTGGGACTAGCGGGGAGTTTGGAGACCCAGTACTTC.

This clonotype was counted between two and nine times. The J gene is TRBJ2-7, the V gene TRBV6-2 or TRBV6-3; 8 positions agree with TRBD2. Germline V gene sequence: CDR1 MNHEY, CDR2 SVGEGT. The V gene end was trimmed by 5 bases and the J gene end by 6 bases; junction bases not matched to a gene: 0. CDR3 length equals 11 residues. The CDR3 coding sequence is TGTGCCAGCAGTACTAGCGGCGAGCAGTACGTC. Amino acid sequence: CASSTSGEQYV.

The genes are TRBV5-5 and TRBJ2-7; 7 bases map to TRBD1. In germline, CDR1 is SGHKS, CDR2 YYEKEE (reference sequence). J was trimmed by 3 bases and V by 2 bases; bases with no gene match: 5. The CDR3 is 14 amino acids. The CDR3 region is CASSFGTVNYEQYV. CDR3 in DNA: TGTGCCAGCAGCTTCGGGACAGTCAACTACGAGCAGTACGTC.

This clonotype was detected many times. V usage is TRBV7-8 and J usage is TRBJ2-7; D may be TRBD2 (6 bases). Trimming removed 5 bases at V and 1 base at J, with 15 bases between. CDR1 SGHVS and CDR2 FQNEAQ come from the germline V gene. The CDR3 is made up of 15 amino acids. DNA of the CDR3: TGTGCCAGCAGCGGTTTCCGGGACTCATCCTACGAGCAGTACTTC. Amino acids: CASSGFRDSSYEQYF.

In its sample, this clonotype was seen a few times. The chain uses TRBV7-8 and TRBJ1-5, with D unresolved. The CDR3 totals 15 residues. Germline assignment: CDR1 SGHVS and CDR2 FQNEAQ. The ends were cut back, 5 bases at V and 0 bases at J, with 11 bases in the middle. The CDR3: CASSLGLYSNQPQHF. The CDR3 coding sequence is TGTGCCAGCAGCCTCGGACTGTATAGCAATCAGCCCCAGCATTTT. The entire variable domain, with the rest obtained from reference TRBV7-8 and TRBJ1-5, is as follows: GAGVSQSPRYKVAKRGQDVALRCDPISGHVSLFWYQQALGQGPEFLTYFQNEAQLDKSGLPSDRFFAERPEGSVSTLKIQRTQQEDSAVYLCASSLGLYSNQPQHFGDGTRLSIL.

This clonotype was counted between two and nine times. V is TRBV7-9 and J is TRBJ1-4; D unclear. The V end lost 5 bases, the J end lost 5 bases, and 21 bases lay between the germline ends. The CDR3 is 17 amino acids. The V gene's germline CDR1 is SEHNR and CDR2 FQNEAQ (reference sequence). The CDR3: CASSHSEGFLGNEKLFF. The CDR3 bases are TGTGCCAGCAGCCACTCAGAAGGGTTTCTCGGGAATGAAAAACTGTTTTTT.